This T cell receptor (beta chain) was obtained from a study of identical twins. J was trimmed by 0 bases and V by 4 bases; bases with no gene match: 5. From germline, CDR1 is SGHRS and CDR2 YFSETQ. CDR3 size: 15 residues. In its sample, this clonotype was seen a few times. Only healthy Caucasians were included as donors. Unique molecular identifiers were in the cDNA, with template-switch universal primer binding. TCRdb independently ran MiXCR on the 5' RACE reads; one entry per CDR3 protein. Here the sample spans roughly 1.6 million distinct CDR3 sequences, 32% being singletons. The sequenced sample was cord blood. This sequence joins TRBV5-1 and TRBJ2-3; 7 nucleotides match TRBD2. This clonotype was obtained from a newborn girl in good health. The CDR3 nucleotides read TGCGCCAGCAGCGAGGGACTACCGAGCACAGATACGCAGTATTTT. Amino acid sequence: CASSEGLPSTDTQYF. Together with reference TRBV5-1 and TRBJ2-3, the CDR3 gives the full variable domain: KAGVTQTPRYLIKTRGQQVTLSCSPISGHRSVSWYQQTPGQGLQFLFEYFSETQRNKGNFPGRFSGRQFSNSRSEMNVSTLELGDSALYLCASSEGLPSTDTQYFGPGTRLTVL.